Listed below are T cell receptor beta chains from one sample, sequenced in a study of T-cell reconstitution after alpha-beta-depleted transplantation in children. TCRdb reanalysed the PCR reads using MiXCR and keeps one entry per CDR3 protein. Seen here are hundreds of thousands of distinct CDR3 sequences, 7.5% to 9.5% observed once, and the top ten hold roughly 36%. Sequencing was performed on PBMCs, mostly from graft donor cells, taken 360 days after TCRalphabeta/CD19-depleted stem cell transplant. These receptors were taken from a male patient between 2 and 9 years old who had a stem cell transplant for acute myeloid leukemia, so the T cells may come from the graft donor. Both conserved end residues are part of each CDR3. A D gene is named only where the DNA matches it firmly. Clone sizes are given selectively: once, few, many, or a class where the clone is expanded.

CASSFSSDGDTQYF,TGTGCCAGCAGCTTTTCCAGCGATGGAGATACGCAGTATTTT,TRBJ2-3,.,14,.,TRBV11-3
CSVIAGGQETQYF,TGCAGCGTGATAGCGGGAGGGCAAGAGACCCAGTACTTC,TRBJ2-5,TRBD2,13,.,TRBV29-1
CATSRDPDFNQPQHF,TGTGCCACCAGCAGAGATCCCGACTTTAATCAGCCCCAGCATTTT,TRBJ1-5,.,15,many,TRBV15
CASSFRGTGSSFF,TGTGCCAGCAGTTTCAGGGGGACAGGGTCATCTTTCTTT,TRBJ1-1,TRBD1,13,few,TRBV28
CAISRVEGEQFF,TGTGCCATCAGTCGGGTCGAGGGTGAGCAGTTCTTC,TRBJ2-1,.,12,many,TRBV10-3
CAISALRGDTGELFF,TGTGCCATCAGCGCCTTAAGAGGGGACACCGGGGAGCTGTTTTTT,TRBJ2-2,.,15,many,TRBV10-3
CASSPSGSDVRTQYF,TGTGCCAGCAGTCCTAGCGGGAGTGATGTCCGGACGCAGTATTTT,TRBJ2-3,TRBD2,15,many,TRBV12-3/TRBV12-4
CASSNTGGQETQYF,TGTGCCAGCAGCAACACAGGGGGCCAAGAGACCCAGTACTTC,TRBJ2-5,TRBD1,14,.,TRBV5-6
CASSLPVYYGYTF,TGTGCCAGCAGTCTACCAGTGTACTATGGCTACACCTTC,TRBJ1-2,.,13,few,TRBV28
CSATLAAGGAQEQFF,TGCAGTGCCACCCTGGCTGCGGGAGGGGCCCAAGAGCAGTTCTTC,TRBJ2-1,TRBD2,15,many,TRBV20-1